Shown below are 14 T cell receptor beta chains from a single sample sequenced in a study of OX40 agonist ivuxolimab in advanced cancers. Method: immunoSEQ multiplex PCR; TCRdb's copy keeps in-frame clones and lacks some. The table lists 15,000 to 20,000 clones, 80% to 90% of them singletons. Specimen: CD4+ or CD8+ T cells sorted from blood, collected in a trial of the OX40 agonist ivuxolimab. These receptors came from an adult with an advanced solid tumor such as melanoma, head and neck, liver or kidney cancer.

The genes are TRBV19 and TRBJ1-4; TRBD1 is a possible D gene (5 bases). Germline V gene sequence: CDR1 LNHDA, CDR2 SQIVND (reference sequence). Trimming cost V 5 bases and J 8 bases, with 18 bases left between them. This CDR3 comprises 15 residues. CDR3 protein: CASSPGGAPEEKLFF. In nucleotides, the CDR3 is TGTGCCAGTAGTCCGGGTGGGGCCCCGGAAGAAAAACTGTTTTTT.

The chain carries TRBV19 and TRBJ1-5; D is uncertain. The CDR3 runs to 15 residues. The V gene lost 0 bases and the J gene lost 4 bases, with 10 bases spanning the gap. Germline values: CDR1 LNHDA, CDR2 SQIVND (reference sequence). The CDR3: CASSIDDSSNQPQHF. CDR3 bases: TGTGCCAGTAGTATAGATGACTCCTCGAATCAGCCCCAGCATTTT.

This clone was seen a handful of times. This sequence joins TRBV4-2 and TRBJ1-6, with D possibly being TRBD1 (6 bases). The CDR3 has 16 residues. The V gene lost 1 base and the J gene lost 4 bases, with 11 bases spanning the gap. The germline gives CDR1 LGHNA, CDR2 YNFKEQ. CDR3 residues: CASSQVGGQYNSPLHF. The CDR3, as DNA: TGTGCCAGCAGCCAAGTTGGGGGGCAGTATAATTCACCCCTCCACTTT.

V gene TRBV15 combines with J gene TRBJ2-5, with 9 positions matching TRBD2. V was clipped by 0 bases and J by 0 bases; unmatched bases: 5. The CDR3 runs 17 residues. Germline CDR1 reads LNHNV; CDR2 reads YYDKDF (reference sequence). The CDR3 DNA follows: TGTGCCACCAGCAGAGATGCTAGCGGGGACTACCAAGAGACCCAGTACTTC. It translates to CATSRDASGDYQETQYF.

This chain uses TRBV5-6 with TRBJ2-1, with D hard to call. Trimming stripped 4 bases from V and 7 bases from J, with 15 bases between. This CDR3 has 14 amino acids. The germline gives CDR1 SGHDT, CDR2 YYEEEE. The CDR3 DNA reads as TGTGCCAGCAGCACCACGGAGCGTAGAAATGAGCAGTTCTTC. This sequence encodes CASSTTERRNEQFF.

CDR3 residues: CASSSWTGRTGELFF. In nucleotides, the CDR3 is TGTGCCAGCAGCTCCTGGACAGGGAGGACCGGGGAGCTGTTTTTT. V usage is TRBV7-2 and J usage is TRBJ2-2; 8 bases align to TRBD1. CDR3 length: 15 residues. V was pared by 4 bases and J by 5 bases, with 6 bases of the junction left unmatched. The germline CDR1 and CDR2 sequences are SGHTA and FQGNSA.

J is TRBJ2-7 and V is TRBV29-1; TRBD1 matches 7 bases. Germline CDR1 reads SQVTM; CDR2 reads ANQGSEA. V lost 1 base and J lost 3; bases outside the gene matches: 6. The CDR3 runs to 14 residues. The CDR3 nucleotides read TGCAGCGTTGAAGGTCAGGGACAGAACTACGAGCAGTACTTC. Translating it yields CSVEGQGQNYEQYF.

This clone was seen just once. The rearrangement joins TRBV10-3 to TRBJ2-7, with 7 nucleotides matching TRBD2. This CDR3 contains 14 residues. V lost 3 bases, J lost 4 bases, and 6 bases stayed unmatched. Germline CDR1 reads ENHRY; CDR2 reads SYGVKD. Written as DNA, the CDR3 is TGTGCCATCAGTGATGGAACTAGCGCTTACGAGCAGTACTTC. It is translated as CAISDGTSAYEQYF.

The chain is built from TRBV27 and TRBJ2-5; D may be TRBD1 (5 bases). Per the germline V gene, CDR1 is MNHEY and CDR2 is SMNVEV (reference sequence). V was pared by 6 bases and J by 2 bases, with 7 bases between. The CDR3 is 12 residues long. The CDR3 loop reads CASRGLQETQYF. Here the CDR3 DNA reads TGTGCCAGCAGGGGGCTTCAAGAGACCCAGTACTTC.

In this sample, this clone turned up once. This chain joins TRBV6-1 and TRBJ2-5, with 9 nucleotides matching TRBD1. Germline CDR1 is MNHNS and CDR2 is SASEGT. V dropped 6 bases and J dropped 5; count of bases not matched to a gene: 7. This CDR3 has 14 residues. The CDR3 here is CASRGTGLSETQYF. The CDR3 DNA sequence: TGTGCCAGCAGGGGGACAGGGTTAAGTGAGACCCAGTACTTC.

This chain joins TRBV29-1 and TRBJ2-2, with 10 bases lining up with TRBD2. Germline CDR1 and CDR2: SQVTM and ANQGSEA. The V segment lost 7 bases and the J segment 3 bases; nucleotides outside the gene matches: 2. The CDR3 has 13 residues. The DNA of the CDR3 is TGCAGCGCTAGCGGGGGATACACCGGGGAGCTGTTTTTT. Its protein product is CSASGGYTGELFF.

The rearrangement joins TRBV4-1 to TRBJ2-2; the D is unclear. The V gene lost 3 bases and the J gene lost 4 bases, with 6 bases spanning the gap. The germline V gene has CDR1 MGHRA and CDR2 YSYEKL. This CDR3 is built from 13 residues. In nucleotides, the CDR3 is TGCGCCAGCAGCCATGGAGTCACCGGGGAGCTGTTTTTT. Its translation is CASSHGVTGELFF.

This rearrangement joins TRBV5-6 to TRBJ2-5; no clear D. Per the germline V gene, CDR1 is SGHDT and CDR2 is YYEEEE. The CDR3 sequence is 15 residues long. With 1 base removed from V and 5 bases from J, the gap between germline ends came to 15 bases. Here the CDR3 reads CASSLSQGVVETQYF. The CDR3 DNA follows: TGTGCCAGCAGCTTGTCACAAGGAGTGGTGGAGACCCAGTACTTC. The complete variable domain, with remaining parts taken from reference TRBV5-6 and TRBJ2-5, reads DAGVTQSPTHLIKTRGQQVTLRCSPKSGHDTVSWYQQALGQGPQFIFQYYEEEERQRGNFPDRFSGHQFPNYSSELNVNALLLGDSALYLCASSLSQGVVETQYFGPGTRLLVL.

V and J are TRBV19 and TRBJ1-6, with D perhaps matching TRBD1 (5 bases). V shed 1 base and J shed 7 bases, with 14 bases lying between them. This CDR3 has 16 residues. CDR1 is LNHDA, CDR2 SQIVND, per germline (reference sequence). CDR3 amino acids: CASSIATKGWNSPLHF. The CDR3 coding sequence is TGTGCCAGTAGTATAGCAACGAAGGGGTGGAATTCACCCCTCCACTTT.